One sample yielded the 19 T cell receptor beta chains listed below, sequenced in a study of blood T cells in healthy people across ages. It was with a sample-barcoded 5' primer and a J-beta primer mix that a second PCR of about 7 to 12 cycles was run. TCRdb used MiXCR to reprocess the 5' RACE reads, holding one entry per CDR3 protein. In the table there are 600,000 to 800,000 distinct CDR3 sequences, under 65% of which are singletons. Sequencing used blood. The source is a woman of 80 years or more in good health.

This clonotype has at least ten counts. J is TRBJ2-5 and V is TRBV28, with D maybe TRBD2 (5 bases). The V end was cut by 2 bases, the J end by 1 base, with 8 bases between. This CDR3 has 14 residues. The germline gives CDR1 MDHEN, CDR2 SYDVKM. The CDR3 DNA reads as TGTGCCAGCAGTTTAGCGGGCCCCCAAGAGACCCAGTACTTC. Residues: CASSLAGPQETQYF.

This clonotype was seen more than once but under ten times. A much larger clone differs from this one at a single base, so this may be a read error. The CDR3 spells CSAPLGTTSYNEQYF. As DNA, the CDR3 is TGCAGTGCCCCACTCGGGACAACCTCCTACAATGAGCAGTACTTC. The chain is built from TRBV20-1 and TRBJ2-1; D may be TRBD1 (6 bases). The assigned J gene may be wrong: the sequence end matches TRBJ2-7 better. This CDR3 comprises 15 residues. Germline assignment: CDR1 DFQATT and CDR2 SNEGSKA (reference sequence).

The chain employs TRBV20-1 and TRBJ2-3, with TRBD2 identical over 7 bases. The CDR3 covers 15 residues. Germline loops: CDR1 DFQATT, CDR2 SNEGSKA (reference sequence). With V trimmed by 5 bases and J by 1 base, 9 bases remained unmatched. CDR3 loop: CSALVRGGGTDTQYF. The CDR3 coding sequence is TGCAGTGCTTTAGTACGTGGGGGGGGCACAGATACGCAGTATTTT.

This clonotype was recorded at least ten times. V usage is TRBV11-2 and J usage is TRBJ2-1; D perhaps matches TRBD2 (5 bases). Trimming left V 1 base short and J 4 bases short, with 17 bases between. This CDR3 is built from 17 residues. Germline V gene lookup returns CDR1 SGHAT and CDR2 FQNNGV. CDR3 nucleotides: TGTGCCAGCAGCTTAGTATCTAGCCAGCACCCTTACAATGAGCAGTTCTTC. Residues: CASSLVSSQHPYNEQFF.

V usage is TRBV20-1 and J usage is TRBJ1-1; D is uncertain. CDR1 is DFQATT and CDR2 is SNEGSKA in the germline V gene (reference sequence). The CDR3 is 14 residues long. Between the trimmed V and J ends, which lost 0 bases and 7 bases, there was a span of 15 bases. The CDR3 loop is CSARDRRFSFEAFF. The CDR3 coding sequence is TGCAGTGCTAGAGATCGGAGGTTCTCTTTTGAAGCTTTCTTT.

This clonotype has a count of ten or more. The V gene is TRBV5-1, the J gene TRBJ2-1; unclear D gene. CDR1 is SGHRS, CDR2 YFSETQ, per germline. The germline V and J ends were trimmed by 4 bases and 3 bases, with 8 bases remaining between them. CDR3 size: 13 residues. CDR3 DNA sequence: TGCGCCAGCAGCGAGATGATCTACAATGAGCAGTTCTTC. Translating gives CASSEMIYNEQFF.

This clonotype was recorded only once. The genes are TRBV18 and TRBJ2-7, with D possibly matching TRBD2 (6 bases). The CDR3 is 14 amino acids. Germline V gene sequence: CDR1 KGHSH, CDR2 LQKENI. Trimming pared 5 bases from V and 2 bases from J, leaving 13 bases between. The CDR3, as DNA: TGTGCCAGCTCAAAAGCCCAGCGGGCCTACGAGCAGTACTTC. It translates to CASSKAQRAYEQYF.

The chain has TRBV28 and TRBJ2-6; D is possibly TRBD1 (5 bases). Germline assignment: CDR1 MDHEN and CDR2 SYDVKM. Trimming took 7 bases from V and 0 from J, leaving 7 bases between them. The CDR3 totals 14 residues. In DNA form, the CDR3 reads TGTGCCAGCAACAGGCCCTCTGGGGCCAACGTCCTGACTTTC. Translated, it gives CASNRPSGANVLTF.

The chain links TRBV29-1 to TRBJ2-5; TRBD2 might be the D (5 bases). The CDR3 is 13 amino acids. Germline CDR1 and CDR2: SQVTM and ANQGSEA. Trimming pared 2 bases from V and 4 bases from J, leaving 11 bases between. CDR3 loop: CSVENPGGETQYF. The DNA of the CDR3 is TGCAGCGTTGAAAATCCTGGAGGAGAGACCCAGTACTTC.

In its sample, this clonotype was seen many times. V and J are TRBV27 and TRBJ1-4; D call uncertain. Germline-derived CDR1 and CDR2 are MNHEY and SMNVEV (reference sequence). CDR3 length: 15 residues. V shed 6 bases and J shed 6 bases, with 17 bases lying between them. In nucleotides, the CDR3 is TGTGCCAGCAGGGATATGACTCTATATCATGAAAAACTGTTTTTT. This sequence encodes CASRDMTLYHEKLFF.

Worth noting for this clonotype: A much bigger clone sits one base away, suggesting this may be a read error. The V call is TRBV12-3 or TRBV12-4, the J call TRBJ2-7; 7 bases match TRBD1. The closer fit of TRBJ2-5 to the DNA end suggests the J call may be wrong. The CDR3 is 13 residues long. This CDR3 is CASTSGGRETQYF. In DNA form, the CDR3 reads TGTGCCAGCACGTCAGGGGGTCGGGAGACCCAGTACTTC.

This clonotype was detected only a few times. The CDR3 DNA sequence: TGTGCCAGCAGCTCAGGACTAGCGGGAAAAAACACCGGGGAGCTGTTTTTT. Residues: CASSSGLAGKNTGELFF. The chain joins TRBV7-7 to TRBJ2-2, with TRBD2 identical over 12 bases. With V trimmed by 4 bases and J by 2 bases, 5 bases remained unmatched. Germline-derived CDR1 and CDR2 are SSHAT and FNYEAQ (reference sequence). This CDR3 has 17 residues.

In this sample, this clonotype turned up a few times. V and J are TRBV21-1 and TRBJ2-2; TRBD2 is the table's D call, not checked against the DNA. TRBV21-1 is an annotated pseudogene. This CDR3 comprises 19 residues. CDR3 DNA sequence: TGTGCCAGCAGCAATCTTTCGACTAGTCTATTCGCGAACACCGGGGAGCTGTTTTTT. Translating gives CASSNLSTSLFANTGELFF.

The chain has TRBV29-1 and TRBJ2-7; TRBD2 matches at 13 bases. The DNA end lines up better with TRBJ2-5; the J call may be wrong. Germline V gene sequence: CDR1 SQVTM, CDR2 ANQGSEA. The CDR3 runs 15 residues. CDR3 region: CSVAVLAGGRETQYF. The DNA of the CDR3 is TGCAGCGTTGCCGTACTAGCGGGGGGGCGTGAGACCCAGTACTTC.

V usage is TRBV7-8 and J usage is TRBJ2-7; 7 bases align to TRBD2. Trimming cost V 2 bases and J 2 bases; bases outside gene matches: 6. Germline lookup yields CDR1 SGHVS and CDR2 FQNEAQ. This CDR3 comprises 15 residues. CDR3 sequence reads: CASSLWSSGTYEQYF. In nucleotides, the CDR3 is TGTGCCAGCAGCTTATGGTCTAGCGGAACCTACGAGCAGTACTTC.

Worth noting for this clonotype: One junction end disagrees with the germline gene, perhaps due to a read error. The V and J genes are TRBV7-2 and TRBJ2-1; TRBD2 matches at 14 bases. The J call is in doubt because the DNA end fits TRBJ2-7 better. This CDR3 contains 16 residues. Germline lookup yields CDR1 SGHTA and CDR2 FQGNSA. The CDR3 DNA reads TGTGCCGGCAGCCGGACTAGCGGGGGGTCATACAATGAGCAGTACTTC. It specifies CAGSRTSGGSYNEQYF.

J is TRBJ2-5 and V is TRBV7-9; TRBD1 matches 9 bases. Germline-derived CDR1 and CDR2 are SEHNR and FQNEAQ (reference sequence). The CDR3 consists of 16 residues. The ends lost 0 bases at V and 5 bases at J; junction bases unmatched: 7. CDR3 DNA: TGTGCCAGCAGCTTAGCGGACAGGGGAGGAGAGGAGACCCAGTACTTC. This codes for CASSLADRGGEETQYF.

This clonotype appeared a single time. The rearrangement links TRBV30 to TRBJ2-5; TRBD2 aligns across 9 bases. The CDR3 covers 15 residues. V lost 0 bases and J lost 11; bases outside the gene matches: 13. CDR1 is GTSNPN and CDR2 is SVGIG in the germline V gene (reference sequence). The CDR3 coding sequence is TGTGCCTGGAGTGTACGCGGGAGGGCCACCAATGAGCAGTACTTC. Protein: CAWSVRGRATNEQYF.

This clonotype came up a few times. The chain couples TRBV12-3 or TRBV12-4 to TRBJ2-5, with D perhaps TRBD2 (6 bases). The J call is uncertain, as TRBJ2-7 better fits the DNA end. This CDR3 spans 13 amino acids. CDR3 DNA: TGTGCCAGCAGTGGAGGTTGGGAGGACGAGCAGTACTTC. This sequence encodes CASSGGWEDEQYF.